These 7 T cell receptor beta chains were all obtained from the same sample, sequenced in a study of CD8 T cells in ankylosing spondylitis. Findings and caveats of the study: Among TCR beta sequences, a motif of under 10 highly homologous variants appeared characteristic of ankylosing spondylitis blood.

For these receptors, no antigen is known. TCRdb recomputed calls from the 5' RACE reads with MiXCR, one row per CDR3 protein. The sample consists of 650,000 to 800,000 distinct CDR3 sequences, around 20% of them appearing once. The sample consisted of blood, either unsorted or a sorted T cell fraction (not recorded which). These receptors were taken from a male donor with ankylosing spondylitis.

This clonotype occurred a few times. The genes are TRBV12-3 or TRBV12-4 and TRBJ1-6, with D uncertain. The V and J ends lost 5 bases and 5 bases respectively, with 16 bases between them. The CDR3 is made up of 16 amino acids. The CDR3 sequence: CASSPRPTANNSPLHF. Written as DNA, the CDR3 is TGTGCCAGCAGTCCTCGACCGACGGCTAATAATTCACCCCTCCACTTT.

This chain's CDR3 is CASSVAVHATNEQFF. DNA for the CDR3: TGTGCCAGCAGCGTAGCAGTCCATGCTACGAATGAGCAGTTCTTC. V usage is TRBV9 and J usage is TRBJ2-1, with unresolved D. The CDR3 loop spans 15 amino acids. Between the trimmed V and J ends, which lost 0 bases and 7 bases, there was a span of 14 bases. Germline CDR1 SGDLS, CDR2 YYNGEE. The complete variable domain, with remaining parts taken from reference TRBV9 and TRBJ2-1, reads DSGVTQTPKHLITATGQRVTLRCSPRSGDLSVYWYQQSLDQGLQFLIQYYNGEERAKGNILERFSAQQFPDLHSELNLSSLELGDSALYFCASSVAVHATNEQFFGPGTRLTVL.

This chain links TRBV7-2 with TRBJ2-1, with unresolved D. The CDR3 is 17 residues long. Trimming took off 0 bases at V and 6 bases at J, with 18 bases between the two ends. Germline V CDR1 and CDR2: SGHTA, FQGNSA. The CDR3 protein is CASSLALRGYSINEQFF. CDR3 nucleotides: TGTGCCAGCAGCTTAGCGTTGCGAGGCTACTCCATCAATGAGCAGTTCTTC.

A few counts support this clonotype. V is TRBV19 and J is TRBJ1-2, with D maybe TRBD1 (6 bases). CDR1 LNHDA and CDR2 SQIVND come from the germline V gene (reference sequence). The CDR3 has 14 amino acids. CDR3 region: CASCSRTENYGYTF. DNA for the CDR3: TGTGCTAGCTGCTCACGGACAGAAAACTATGGCTACACCTTC.

This clonotype appeared a few times. This chain uses TRBV6-5 with TRBJ2-1; tentative D call: TRBD1 (5 bases). V was clipped by 2 bases and J by 7 bases, with 15 bases between them. The CDR3 extends over 15 amino acids. Germline-derived CDR1 and CDR2 are MNHEY and SVGAGI. The CDR3 is CASSYGQGYGNEQFF. In DNA, the CDR3 is TGTGCCAGCAGTTACGGGCAGGGTTACGGGAATGAGCAGTTCTTC.

This clonotype was observed a few times. The rearrangement joins TRBV9 to TRBJ2-5; D not certain. The germline V and J ends were trimmed by 0 bases and 3 bases, with 6 bases remaining between them. From germline, CDR1 is SGDLS and CDR2 YYNGEE. The CDR3 loop spans 13 amino acids. The DNA of the CDR3 is TGTGCCAGCAGCGTAGATGGGGAAGAGACCCAGTACTTC. It encodes CASSVDGEETQYF.

Only a few counts were recorded for this clonotype. The chain is built from TRBV20-1 and TRBJ2-7, with D possibly called TRBD1 or TRBD2 (5 bases each). The CDR3 runs 12 residues. Trimming removed 6 bases at V and 1 base at J, with 10 bases between. The germline gives CDR1 DFQATT, CDR2 SNEGSKA (reference sequence). DNA for the CDR3: TGCAGTGCGGGGACGAGGTCCTACGAGCAGTACTTC. This codes for CSAGTRSYEQYF.